This T cell receptor (beta chain) was found in a study of CD8 T cells in Susac syndrome. General study results and limits: A relatively small number of individuals underwent TCR sequencing and HLA analysis.

Per the germline V gene, CDR1 is KGHDR and CDR2 is SFDVKD. With 4 bases removed from V and 8 bases from J, the gap between germline ends came to 7 bases. This CDR3 contains 12 residues. Reverse transcription of roughly 0.45 to 1 ug RNA used random hexamers. By means of immunoSEQ multiplex PCR, TCR beta CDR3 spanning 54 Vbeta and 13 Jbeta underwent amplification. TCRdb fed the immunoSEQ multiplex PCR reads into MiXCR, producing one record per CDR3 protein. This table holds around 130,000 distinct CDR3 sequences, over 80% found once. A word on this clonotype: Its antigen is undetermined.

The multiple sclerosis controls consisted of treatment-naive patients with relapsing-remitting disease, either stable or active. It was negative isolation that provided the CD8+ and CD4+ T cells, whereas TEMRA cells were enriched by FACS. Sample: CD8+ T cells from PBMCs. The origin of this receptor is a human donor with multiple sclerosis. The chain couples TRBV24-1 to TRBJ2-2; D may be TRBD1 (5 bases). This chain's CDR3 is CATSDWTGELFF. CDR3 DNA sequence: TGTGCCACCAGTGACTGGACAGGGGAGCTGTTTTTT.